This TCR beta chain was recorded in a study of metastatic and nonmetastatic thyroid tumors. Study conclusions and caveats: Compared with benign nodules, malignant thyroid tumors were reported to have significantly higher TCR beta diversity in both blood and tumor.

No patient had received any treatment before thyroid surgery. The germline gives CDR1 DFQATT, CDR2 SNEGSKA (reference sequence). The CDR3 is 12 residues long. Trimming removed 6 bases from V and 3 bases from J, with 9 bases in between. This clone is medium-sized (0.01 to 0.1%) by share. Its target is unknown. TCRdb re-clonotyped the PCR reads through MiXCR. In the table there are fewer than 9,000 clones, 30% to 45% of which are singletons. Sequencing was done on a sample of tumor tissue. This receptor was obtained from a female donor with papillary thyroid cancer or a benign thyroid nodule (not recorded which). Some clones in this sample may be carry-over from other donors' samples. The V gene is TRBV20-1, the J gene TRBJ2-1; tentative D call: TRBD2 (5 bases). The CDR3 sequence is CSALANYNEQFF. The CDR3 coding sequence is TGCAGTGCCCTAGCAAACTACAATGAGCAGTTCTTC.